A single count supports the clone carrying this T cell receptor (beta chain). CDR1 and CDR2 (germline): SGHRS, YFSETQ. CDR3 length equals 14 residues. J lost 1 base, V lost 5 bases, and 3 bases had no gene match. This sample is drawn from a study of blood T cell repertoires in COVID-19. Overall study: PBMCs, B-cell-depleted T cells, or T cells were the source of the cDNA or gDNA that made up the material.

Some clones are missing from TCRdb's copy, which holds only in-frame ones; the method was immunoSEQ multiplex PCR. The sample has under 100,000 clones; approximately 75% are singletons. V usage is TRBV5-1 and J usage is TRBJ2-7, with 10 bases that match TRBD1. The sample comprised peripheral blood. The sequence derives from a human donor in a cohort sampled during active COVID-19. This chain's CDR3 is CASRPGQGSYEQYF. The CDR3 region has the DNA TGCGCCAGCAGGCCGGGACAGGGGTCCTACGAGCAGTACTTC. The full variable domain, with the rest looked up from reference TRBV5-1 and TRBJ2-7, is KAGVTQTPRYLIKTRGQQVTLSCSPISGHRSVSWYQQTPGQGLQFLFEYFSETQRNKGNFPGRFSGRQFSNSRSEMNVSTLELGDSALYLCASRPGQGSYEQYFGPGTRLTVT.